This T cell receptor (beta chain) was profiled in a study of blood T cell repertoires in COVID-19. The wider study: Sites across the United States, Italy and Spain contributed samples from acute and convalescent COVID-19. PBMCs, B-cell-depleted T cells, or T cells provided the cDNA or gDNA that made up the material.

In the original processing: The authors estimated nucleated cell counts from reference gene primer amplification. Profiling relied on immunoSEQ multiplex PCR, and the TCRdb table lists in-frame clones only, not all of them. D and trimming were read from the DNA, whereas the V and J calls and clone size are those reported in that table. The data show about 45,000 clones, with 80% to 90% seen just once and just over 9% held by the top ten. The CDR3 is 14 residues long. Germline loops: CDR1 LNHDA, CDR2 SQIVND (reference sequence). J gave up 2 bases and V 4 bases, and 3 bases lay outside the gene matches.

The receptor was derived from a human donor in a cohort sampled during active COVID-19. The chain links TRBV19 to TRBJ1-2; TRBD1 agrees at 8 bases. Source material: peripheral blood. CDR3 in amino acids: CASSTGGRNYGYTF. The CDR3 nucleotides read TGTGCCAGTAGTACAGGGGGCAGAAACTATGGCTACACCTTC.